These 10 T cell receptor beta chains originate from one sample sequenced in a study of blood T cell repertoires in COVID-19. Using immunoSEQ multiplex PCR, the repertoire was profiled, and TCRdb retains in-frame clones only, with some absent. Here the sample spans some 400,000 clones, roughly 80% being singletons. Sequencing was carried out using peripheral blood. Every receptor here comes from a human donor with acute or convalescent COVID-19. The donor label of this sample is uncertain.

This sequence joins TRBV19 and TRBJ2-5; 10 bases map to TRBD2. The CDR3 spans 14 residues. Germline-derived CDR1 and CDR2 are LNHDA and SQIVND (reference sequence). V shed 6 bases and J 6 bases; nucleotides not matched to a gene: 7. DNA for the CDR3: TGTGCCAGTAGCCTAAGCGGGAGGGTGAAGACCCAGTACTTC. Protein sequence: CASSLSGRVKTQYF.

The gene calls are TRBV3-1 (or the pseudogene TRBV3-2) and TRBJ1-1, with D hard to call. This CDR3 is built from 15 residues. Trimming left V 1 base short and J 3 bases short, with 12 bases between. Germline CDR1 reads LGHDT; CDR2 reads YNNKEL (reference sequence). As DNA, the CDR3 is TGTGCCAGCAGCCAAGTAGGACTTCGCGACACTGAAGCTTTCTTT. Translation gives CASSQVGLRDTEAFF.

V gene TRBV11-2 combines with J gene TRBJ2-1; 7 bases align to TRBD2. CDR3 length equals 15 residues. Trimming took 1 base from V and 4 from J; bases not matched to a gene: 4. Germline CDR1 SGHAT, CDR2 FQNNGV. CDR3 sequence reads: CASSLVGGGYNEQFF. The CDR3 DNA follows: TGTGCCAGCAGCTTAGTTGGCGGGGGTTACAATGAGCAGTTCTTC.

This clone was observed a single time. V and J are TRBV30 and TRBJ2-1, with 15 bases lining up with TRBD2. This CDR3 contains 15 residues. V trimming: 2 bases; J trimming: 6 bases; junction bases outside the gene matches: 2. Germline CDR1 is GTSNPN and CDR2 is SVGIG (reference sequence). The CDR3 here is CAWSPGLAGGNEQFF. Here the CDR3 DNA reads TGTGCCTGGAGTCCGGGACTAGCGGGGGGCAATGAGCAGTTCTTC.

The genes are TRBV6-5 and TRBJ2-1; 7 positions match TRBD2. Germline CDR1 MNHEY, CDR2 SVGAGI. CDR3 length: 15 amino acids. V dropped 4 bases and J dropped 1; count of bases not matched to a gene: 4. The CDR3 DNA sequence: TGTGCCAGCAGTTCGGGGGGAAAATCCTACAATGAGCAGTTCTTC. Protein product: CASSSGGKSYNEQFF.

DNA for the CDR3: TGTGCCACCAGCAGAGATTATGTGAACACTGAAGCTTTCTTT. It encodes CATSRDYVNTEAFF. The J gene is TRBJ1-1, the V gene TRBV15; no clear D. Trimming shortened V by 0 bases and J by 0 bases, and 5 bases separated the two germline ends. The CDR3 extends over 14 amino acids. Per the germline V gene, CDR1 is LNHNV and CDR2 is YYDKDF (reference sequence).

This chain links TRBV19 with TRBJ1-1; possible D gene TRBD1, 5 bases. V lost 5 bases to trimming and J lost 0 bases, with 13 bases between them. Germline V gene lookup returns CDR1 LNHDA and CDR2 SQIVND (reference sequence). CDR3 length equals 15 residues. The CDR3 is CASSPGRGLNTEAFF. CDR3 nucleotides: TGTGCCAGTAGTCCCGGGAGGGGCCTGAACACTGAAGCTTTCTTT. The full variable domain, in which reference TRBV19 and TRBJ1-1 provide the parts outside the CDR3, is DGGITQSPKYLFRKEGQNVTLSCEQNLNHDAMYWYRQDPGQGLRLIYYSQIVNDFQKGDIAEGYSVSREKKESFPLTVTSAQKNPTAFYLCASSPGRGLNTEAFFGQGTRLTVV.

This chain joins TRBV7-2 and TRBJ2-3, with D possibly matching TRBD2 (7 bases). This CDR3 is built from 16 residues. Trimming shortened V by 5 bases and J by 0 bases, and 15 bases separated the two germline ends. Germline V gives CDR1 SGHTA, CDR2 FQGNSA. CDR3 coding DNA: TGTGCCAGCAGCCTGGGGGGGGCGAGTAGCACAGATACGCAGTATTTT. Its translation is CASSLGGASSTDTQYF.

The count of this clone is one. The V call is TRBV6-4, the J call TRBJ1-1, with 8 bases matching TRBD1. This CDR3 has 15 residues. Germline-derived CDR1 and CDR2 are MRHNA and SNTAGT. Trimming at V came to 2 bases and at J to 4 bases, leaving 6 bases not matched to a gene. CDR3 sequence reads: CASSDGAGGITEAFF. CDR3 coding DNA: TGTGCCAGCAGTGACGGGGCAGGGGGCATCACTGAAGCTTTCTTT.

V gene TRBV11-2 combines with J gene TRBJ2-7; 7 bases align to TRBD2. Germline trimming cut 3 bases from V and 3 bases from J; bases unmatched to any gene: 17. This CDR3 has 18 residues. CDR1 is SGHAT and CDR2 is FQNNGV in the germline V gene. CDR3 amino acids: CASSFGTIIEYSNYEQYF. In DNA form, the CDR3 reads TGTGCCAGCAGCTTCGGGACTATTATTGAATACTCTAACTACGAGCAGTACTTC.